The 27 T cell receptor beta chains in this list originate from one sample, sequenced in a study of lung T cells in sarcoidosis with Löfgren's syndrome. TCRdb itself ran the reads through MiXCR, one entry per CDR3 protein. Altogether about 1,000 distinct CDR3 sequences are present, approximately 26% being singletons, with the ten largest covering around 50%. Sequencing input: CD4+ T cells from bronchoalveolar lavage. These receptors were collected from a human donor with sarcoidosis (Löfgren's syndrome or another form), or a control subject (not recorded which).

This clonotype ranks as large. The chain employs TRBV4-3 and TRBJ2-2, with D hard to call. The germline CDR1 and CDR2 sequences are LGHNA and YSLEER. V was pared by 1 base and J by 7 bases, with 7 bases between. This CDR3 comprises 13 residues. The DNA of the CDR3 is TGCGCCAGCAGCCAAGTGAACGGCGGGGAGCTGTTTTTT. This translates into CASSQVNGGELFF.

Details on this clonotype: Germline is not matched at one junction end, which may reflect a read error. The chain is built from TRBV11-2 and TRBJ2-6; weak D call: TRBD1 (5 bases). This CDR3 is 17 amino acids long. Germline lookup yields CDR1 SGHAT and CDR2 FQNNGV. The CDR3 bases are TGTTCCAGCAGATGCACAGGACCTCTCTCTGGGGCCAACGTCCTGACTTTC. It specifies CSSRCTGPLSGANVLTF.

This clonotype is large within its sample. J is TRBJ2-3 and V is TRBV19, with 10 bases identical to TRBD1. The CDR3 length is 13 residues. Germline V CDR1 and CDR2: LNHDA, SQIVND (reference sequence). The V and J ends lost 7 bases and 4 bases, in that order; junction bases with no gene match: 2. CDR3 protein: CASKGQGADTQYF. Written as DNA, the CDR3 is TGTGCCAGTAAAGGACAGGGGGCAGATACGCAGTATTTT.

This clonotype is medium-sized. The rearrangement uses TRBV7-9 and TRBJ1-1, with TRBD1 matching over 9 bases. The CDR3 consists of 15 residues. The V gene end was trimmed by 5 bases and the J gene end by 6 bases; junction bases not matched to a gene: 10. Germline lookup yields CDR1 SEHNR and CDR2 FQNEAQ (reference sequence). The CDR3 DNA sequence: TGTGCCAGCAGCACCGGACAGGGGCCTAGCCCTGAAGCTTTCTTT. Protein product: CASSTGQGPSPEAFF.

This clonotype appeared once. Relative to the germline gene, one junction end is altered; a read error may explain this. The chain combines TRBV6-5 with TRBJ1-1, with D possibly being TRBD1 (6 bases). Germline assignment: CDR1 MNHEY and CDR2 SVGAGI. The CDR3 sequence is 16 residues long. CDR3 region: CAGCYSGATLNTEASF. The CDR3 nucleotides are TGTGCCGGCTGTTACTCAGGGGCGACCTTGAACACTGAAGCTTCCTTT.

Judged by abundance, this clonotype is large. This chain joins TRBV7-2 and TRBJ2-5; no firm D call. The length of the CDR3 is 15 residues. Trimming removed 5 bases at V and 2 bases at J, with 15 bases between. Germline V gene sequence: CDR1 SGHTA, CDR2 FQGNSA. This chain's CDR3 is CASSPGSTIQETQYF. DNA of the CDR3: TGTGCCAGCAGCCCCGGTAGTACTATTCAAGAGACCCAGTACTTC.

To note about this clonotype: Given a much more abundant clone one base away, this may be a read error. The final CDR3 position lacks the conserved phenylalanine or tryptophan, pointing to a likely read error. J is TRBJ2-1 and V is TRBV30; TRBD2 aligns across 10 bases. J was trimmed by 3 bases and V by 5 bases; bases with no gene match: 7. CDR3 length equals 15 residues. Looked up from germline, CDR1 is GTSNPN and CDR2 is SVGIG (reference sequence). As DNA, the CDR3 is TGTGCCTGGGTCAGAATAGCGGGAGGCTACAATGAGCAGTTCTCC. It encodes CAWVRIAGGYNEQFS.

This clonotype is medium-sized (0.01 to 0.1%) by share. The genes are TRBV10-3 and TRBJ1-2; D is uncertain. Trimming removed 5 bases at V and 0 bases at J, with 10 bases between. Germline V gene data show CDR1 as ENHRY and CDR2 as SYGVKD. CDR3 length: 14 residues. The CDR3: CAISPLPSNYGYTF. Written as DNA, the CDR3 is TGTGCCATCAGTCCTCTGCCGTCTAACTATGGCTACACCTTC.

Within the sample, this clonotype is medium-sized. The chain has TRBV7-9 and TRBJ1-1; 7 bases fit TRBD1. From germline, CDR1 is SEHNR and CDR2 FQNEAQ (reference sequence). This CDR3 has 15 amino acids. V shed 5 bases, J shed 0 bases, and the junction held 6 bases outside the gene matches. In DNA form, the CDR3 reads TGTGCCAGCAGCGACTCGGACAGGTTGAACACTGAAGCTTTCTTT. This translates into CASSDSDRLNTEAFF.

In its sample, this clonotype is medium-sized (0.01 to 0.1%). The chain couples TRBV9 to TRBJ2-3; D might be TRBD2 (7 bases). From germline, CDR1 is SGDLS and CDR2 YYNGEE. This CDR3 contains 15 residues. V lost 0 bases and J 8 bases, leaving 16 bases between the germline ends. In nucleotides, the CDR3 is TGTGCCAGCAGCGTAGGGGGGGGCCCCCAAACTACGCAGTATTTT. Its protein is CASSVGGGPQTTQYF.

This clonotype ranks as medium-sized. The chain joins TRBV7-2 to TRBJ1-5; the D is unclear. Germline V gives CDR1 SGHTA, CDR2 FQGNSA. V lost 1 base and J lost 4, with 5 bases in between. This CDR3 is built from 13 residues. Here the CDR3 reads CASSLGWNQPQHF. In DNA form, the CDR3 reads TGTGCCAGCAGCTTAGGTTGGAATCAGCCCCAGCATTTT.

This clonotype is classed as medium-sized. The gene calls are TRBV11-3 and TRBJ2-3; the D gene is possibly TRBD2 (6 bases). Germline lookup yields CDR1 SGHNT and CDR2 YENEEA. This CDR3 comprises 14 residues. V gave up 5 bases and J gave up 5 bases, with 14 bases separating them. The CDR3 DNA reads as TGTGCCAGCAGCACCGGGAGAGAAGGAGATACGCAGTATTTT. It codes for CASSTGREGDTQYF.

With respect to this clonotype: A read error may account for a junction end that differs from germline. This chain joins TRBV24-1 and TRBJ2-3, with 7 bases that match TRBD2. CDR1 is KGHDR, CDR2 SFDVKD, per germline. This CDR3 is 17 amino acids long. The CDR3 nucleotides are TGTGCCACGGCAGAAGGGGACCAGCGGGGTTGTGAAGATACACAGTATTTT. Translated: CATAEGDQRGCEDTQYF.

This clonotype is hyperexpanded within its sample. The chain is built from TRBV6-1 and TRBJ1-2; D call uncertain. Germline V gene sequence: CDR1 MNHNS, CDR2 SASEGT. V was trimmed by 5 bases and J by 8 bases, leaving 15 bases between them. The CDR3 spans 13 residues. In DNA form, the CDR3 reads TGTGCCAGCAGTTCCCGGGTAGGGAGGGGCTACACCTTC. Translating it yields CASSSRVGRGYTF.

This clonotype rates as medium-sized. The chain has TRBV5-4 and TRBJ2-5, with 10 bases identical to TRBD2. The germline CDR1 and CDR2 sequences are SGHNT and YYREEE (reference sequence). The V segment lost 4 bases and the J segment 4 bases; nucleotides outside the gene matches: 10. CDR3 length: 16 amino acids. The CDR3: CASSPNSASGGETQYF. As DNA, the CDR3 is TGTGCCAGCAGCCCAAATTCGGCTAGCGGGGGAGAGACCCAGTACTTC.

This clonotype was recorded at least ten times. The J gene is TRBJ2-7, the V gene TRBV6-2 or TRBV6-3; 10 bases agree with TRBD2. The CDR3 extends over 15 amino acids. The germline V gene has CDR1 MNHEY and CDR2 SVGEGT. Trimming took 2 bases from V and 2 from J; bases not matched to a gene: 3. The CDR3 nucleotides read TGTGCCAGCAGTTACGGTAGCGGGGGGACCTACGAGCAGTACTTC. It codes for CASSYGSGGTYEQYF.

This clonotype is medium-sized by share. This chain uses TRBV11-2 with TRBJ1-4, with 7 positions matching TRBD1. CDR1 and CDR2 from the germline V gene are SGHAT and FQNNGV. V lost 5 bases, J lost 8 bases, and 11 bases stayed unmatched. CDR3 size: 15 residues. The CDR3 protein is CASSPDRARLEKLFF. In DNA, the CDR3 is TGTGCCAGCAGCCCCGACAGGGCCCGGTTGGAAAAACTGTTTTTT.

V is TRBV20-1 and J is TRBJ2-5; D is possibly TRBD1 (6 bases). Trimming removed 3 bases from V and 5 bases from J, with 16 bases in between. The CDR3 runs to 14 residues. Germline-derived CDR1 and CDR2 are DFQATT and SNEGSKA (reference sequence). The CDR3 nucleotides read TGCAGTGCTAGCACAGGGAGCGCCGAGGAGACCCAGTACTTC. It codes for CSASTGSAEETQYF.

This clonotype is medium-sized in the sample. This rearrangement joins TRBV11-2 to TRBJ2-2; 11 bases match TRBD1. Germline CDR1 and CDR2: SGHAT and FQNNGV. The trim removed 5 bases at V and 7 bases at J, leaving 6 bases unmatched. The CDR3 runs 15 residues. CDR3 bases: TGTGCCAGCAGCCAGGACAGGGGGCGAAACGGGGAGCTGTTTTTT. As protein: CASSQDRGRNGELFF.

This clonotype is deemed medium-sized. The chain links TRBV12-3 or TRBV12-4 to TRBJ2-5; TRBD1 matches at 7 bases. The CDR3 consists of 14 residues. J was trimmed by 5 bases and V by 0 bases; bases with no gene match: 3. This CDR3 is CASSLATGIETQYF. CDR3 coding DNA: TGTGCCAGCAGTTTAGCGACAGGGATTGAGACCCAGTACTTC.

In this sample, this clonotype turned up a few times. The V and J genes are TRBV7-3 and TRBJ2-5; perhaps TRBD2 as D (5 bases). This CDR3 contains 18 residues. The germline gives CDR1 SGHTA, CDR2 FQGTGA. V was cut by 3 bases and J by 3 bases, with 23 bases left in between. The CDR3 DNA sequence: TGTGCCAGCAGCTTCAACCCCCTTAGCGCCGAAATAGAAGAGACCCAGTACTTC. Protein: CASSFNPLSAEIEETQYF.

Sample share makes this clonotype medium-sized. V usage is TRBV4-2 and J usage is TRBJ1-1; the D is unclear. Between the trimmed V and J ends, which lost 1 base and 0 bases, there was a span of 12 bases. The CDR3 is made up of 16 amino acids. CDR1 and CDR2 from the germline V gene are LGHNA and YNFKEQ. The CDR3 sequence: CASSQGLSQLNTEAFF. CDR3 bases: TGTGCCAGCAGCCAAGGATTGAGTCAGCTGAACACTGAAGCTTTCTTT.

With regard to this clonotype: Germline is not matched at one junction end, which may reflect a read error. This chain connects TRBV5-1 to TRBJ2-2; D possibly matches TRBD1 or TRBD2 (5 bases each). The CDR3 runs 16 residues. Germline V gene data show CDR1 as SGHRS and CDR2 as YFSETQ. DNA for the CDR3: TGCGCCAGCAGCCGAACCGCAGGGAAGAACACCGGGGAGCTGTCATTT. This sequence encodes CASSRTAGKNTGELSF.

A remark on this clonotype: At one end the junction does not follow the germline gene, possibly because of a read error. The chain is built from TRBV19 and TRBJ2-2; D possibly matches TRBD1 or TRBD2 (6 bases each). The CDR3 extends over 13 amino acids. Germline CDR1 LNHDA, CDR2 SQIVND (reference sequence). The CDR3 here is CAGGDTNTRELFF. The CDR3 DNA sequence: TGTGCCGGAGGGGACACTAACACCAGGGAGCTGTTTTTT.

Remarks on this clonotype: Compared with germline, one end of the junction differs, possibly owing to a read error. The V gene is TRBV7-6, the J gene TRBJ1-1; the D is unclear. CDR1 and CDR2 (germline): SGHVS, FNYEAQ. The CDR3 contains 13 residues. CDR3 sequence (DNA): TGTGCCAGCGGCTTATATTTGAACACTGAAGCTTTCTTT. It codes for CASGLYLNTEAFF.

This chain uses TRBV13 with TRBJ2-1; D is possibly TRBD2 (5 bases). CDR3 length equals 17 residues. Germline CDR1 reads PRHDT; CDR2 reads FYEKMQ (reference sequence). The V gene lost 5 bases and the J gene lost 0 bases, with 17 bases spanning the gap. The CDR3 coding sequence is TGTGCCAGCAGCGACTCCCGCGGGCTGAGCTCCTACAATGAGCAGTTCTTC. It yields the protein CASSDSRGLSSYNEQFF.

By share of the sample, this clonotype is medium-sized. This sequence joins TRBV20-1 and TRBJ2-3; TRBD2 matches at 13 bases. V shed 5 bases, J shed 0 bases, and the junction held 8 bases outside the gene matches. The CDR3 loop spans 17 amino acids. Germline V gives CDR1 DFQATT, CDR2 SNEGSKA (reference sequence). The CDR3 nucleotides are TGCAGTGCTGAGGGACTAGCGGGGCCTACTAGCACAGATACGCAGTATTTT. Amino acid sequence: CSAEGLAGPTSTDTQYF.